This T cell receptor (beta chain) comes out of a study of post-analysis software for immune sequencing data. Study-level background: The courses of disease that were included comprised relapsing-remitting, secondary progressive and progressive-relapsing multiple sclerosis.

CDR1 and CDR2 from the germline V gene are SGHRS and YFSETQ. The CDR3 sequence is 14 residues long. The V end lost 4 bases, the J end lost 4 bases, and 14 bases lay between the germline ends. Whole-study results and caveats: In patients, TRBV5-6, TRBV5-1 and TRBV20-1 belonged to about five TRBV segments found more frequently than in controls.

Only a few counts were recorded for this clonotype. The antigen remains undetermined. The authors incorporated unique molecular identifiers into the TCR beta cDNA libraries. TCRdb itself ran the PCR reads through MiXCR, one entry per CDR3 protein. The data hold 150,000 to 200,000 distinct CDR3 sequences, with over 25% observed a single time. The gene calls are TRBV5-1 and TRBJ1-2; D not certain. The sample consisted of blood. The receptor's source is a girl aged 5-17 years with multiple sclerosis. This chain's CDR3 is CASSALRQSYGYTF. The CDR3 DNA reads as TGCGCCAGCAGCGCCCTCCGGCAGAGCTATGGCTACACCTTC.